These 27 T cell receptor beta chains were all obtained from the same sample, sequenced in a study of response to subunit inactivated influenza vaccine. A single record per CDR3 protein comes from TCRdb applying MiXCR to the RT-PCR reads. The sample gives about 700,000 distinct CDR3 sequences, over 11% of which show up once; less than 7% is in the top ten. The sample in question was PBMCs from blood, obtained less than 15 days before vaccination. The source of these receptors is a man between 50 and 59 years old who received an inactivated influenza vaccine.

This rearrangement joins TRBV18 to TRBJ1-4; TRBD1 matches 7 bases. CDR3 length: 19 amino acids. Germline V gene sequence: CDR1 KGHSH, CDR2 LQKENI. Losses at the gene ends were 3 bases for V and 3 bases for J; bases not matched to a gene: 16. Here the CDR3 DNA reads TGTGCCAGCTCACCTTTTCTTAGGCTCACCGGGACAGCTAATGAAAAACTGTTTTTT. It codes for CASSPFLRLTGTANEKLFF.

V usage is TRBV18 and J usage is TRBJ2-5; 14 bases are shared with TRBD2. Trimming at V came to 3 bases and at J to 1 base, leaving 4 bases not matched to a gene. The length of the CDR3 is 17 residues. In germline, CDR1 is KGHSH, CDR2 LQKENI. The CDR3 DNA is TGTGCCAGCTCACCCGGGACTAGCGGGAGTGGCCAAGAGACCCAGTACTTC. This gives the protein CASSPGTSGSGQETQYF.

This clonotype occurred a few times. In DNA form, the CDR3 reads TGTGCCAGCAGCCCCCGGGACAGTAACTATGGCTACACCTTC. Protein product: CASSPRDSNYGYTF. This chain uses TRBV9 with TRBJ1-2; 7 positions match TRBD1. The CDR3 sequence is 14 residues long. CDR1 and CDR2 from the germline V gene are SGDLS and YYNGEE. V lost 4 bases to trimming and J lost 1 base; unmatched junction nucleotides: 4. The full variable domain, its missing parts supplied by reference TRBV9 and TRBJ1-2, is DSGVTQTPKHLITATGQRVTLRCSPRSGDLSVYWYQQSLDQGLQFLIQYYNGEERAKGNILERFSAQQFPDLHSELNLSSLELGDSALYFCASSPRDSNYGYTFGSGTRLTVV.

Ten or more counts support this clonotype. This sequence joins TRBV29-1 and TRBJ1-3, with a tentative D call TRBD1 (5 bases). V gave up 0 bases and J gave up 0 bases, with 9 bases separating them. The CDR3 totals 15 residues. Germline V lookup: CDR1 SQVTM, CDR2 ANQGSEA. The CDR3 sequence is CSVEDVGGSGNTIYF. The DNA of the CDR3 is TGCAGCGTTGAAGATGTTGGGGGCTCTGGAAACACCATATATTTT.

The V call is TRBV2, the J call TRBJ2-2; 8 bases agree with TRBD1. V was clipped by 6 bases and J by 7 bases; unmatched bases: 7. There are 14 residues in the CDR3. Germline loops: CDR1 SNHLY, CDR2 FYNNEI. The CDR3 protein is CASRQDRAGGELFF. In DNA, the CDR3 is TGTGCCAGCAGGCAGGACAGGGCGGGCGGGGAGCTGTTTTTT.

This clonotype was seen a handful of times. The rearrangement links TRBV5-1 to TRBJ2-7; TRBD1 matches 8 bases. CDR3 size: 13 residues. The V gene's germline CDR1 is SGHRS and CDR2 YFSETQ. V dropped 4 bases and J dropped 7; count of bases not matched to a gene: 7. Here the CDR3 DNA reads TGCGCCAGCAGCAGGGGACAGGATGGAGAGCAGTACTTC. It is translated as CASSRGQDGEQYF.

The rearrangement joins TRBV7-9 to TRBJ2-7; the match to TRBD1 covers 8 bases. The V gene end was trimmed by 5 bases and the J gene end by 6 bases; junction bases not matched to a gene: 9. The CDR3 consists of 14 residues. Germline CDR1 and CDR2: SEHNR and FQNEAQ (reference sequence). For the CDR3, the DNA is TGTGCCAGCAGCCCCCGGACAGGGTCTGTCGAGCAGTACTTC. It encodes CASSPRTGSVEQYF.

This clonotype was picked up a small number of times. This chain uses TRBV5-1 with TRBJ2-7; unclear D gene. In germline, CDR1 is SGHRS, CDR2 YFSETQ. The CDR3 has 14 residues. The germline V and J ends were trimmed by 1 base and 2 bases, with 10 bases remaining between them. CDR3 amino acids: CASSLWAATYEQYF. The CDR3 DNA sequence: TGCGCCAGCAGCTTGTGGGCAGCGACCTACGAGCAGTACTTC.

This clonotype was observed a few times. This CDR3 is CASYGTAKNYGYTF. CDR3 nucleotides: TGTGCCAGCTATGGGACAGCAAAGAACTATGGCTACACCTTC. The chain couples TRBV7-2 to TRBJ1-2, with 7 bases identical to TRBD1. In germline, CDR1 is SGHTA, CDR2 FQGNSA. CDR3 length: 14 amino acids. Losses at the gene ends were 8 bases for V and 2 bases for J; bases not matched to a gene: 8.

This clonotype was counted between two and nine times. The rearrangement links TRBV20-1 to TRBJ2-3; D possibly matches TRBD1 or TRBD2 (6 bases each). This CDR3 is built from 14 residues. V was cut by 0 bases and J by 5 bases, with 12 bases left in between. Germline values: CDR1 DFQATT, CDR2 SNEGSKA (reference sequence). The chain's CDR3 is CSARDWGAGDTQYF. CDR3 nucleotides: TGCAGTGCTAGAGATTGGGGGGCCGGAGATACGCAGTATTTT.

This clonotype has a handful of counts. This chain joins TRBV6-1 and TRBJ2-2, with 7 bases identical to TRBD1. CDR3 length: 14 residues. Germline CDR1 MNHNS, CDR2 SASEGT. V lost 6 bases to trimming and J lost 4 bases; unmatched junction nucleotides: 5. CDR3 bases: TGTGCCAGCAGCCCAGGGGGAGTCACCGGGGAGCTGTTTTTT. Translated: CASSPGGVTGELFF.

This chain connects TRBV7-8 to TRBJ1-1, with unresolved D. The V and J ends lost 5 bases and 5 bases respectively, with 21 bases between them. Germline V gene sequence: CDR1 SGHVS, CDR2 FQNEAQ. The CDR3 has 16 amino acids. The CDR3 region is CASSPLRMVGSTEAFF. The CDR3 DNA reads as TGTGCCAGCAGCCCTCTCCGCATGGTGGGATCAACTGAAGCTTTCTTT.

This chain uses TRBV6-2 or TRBV6-3 with TRBJ2-5; D is unclear. The ends were cut back, 2 bases at V and 0 bases at J, with 7 bases in the middle. The CDR3 spans 14 residues. Germline V CDR1 and CDR2: MNHEY, SVGEGT. The CDR3 DNA follows: TGTGCCAGCAGTTACAAACGGGACCAAGAGACCCAGTACTTC. Protein product: CASSYKRDQETQYF.

The chain is built from TRBV20-1 and TRBJ1-6; maybe TRBD1 (6 bases). The V and J ends lost 2 bases and 7 bases respectively, with 21 bases between them. Germline V lookup: CDR1 DFQATT, CDR2 SNEGSKA (reference sequence). This CDR3 has 17 residues. DNA for the CDR3: TGCAGTGCTAGAACGGGGAGGGAGACAGGTCAAAATTCACCCCTCCACTTT. Protein sequence: CSARTGRETGQNSPLHF.

This clonotype showed up many times. CDR3 region: CATSRGVHNEQFF. CDR3 bases: TGTGCCACCAGCAGAGGTGTTCACAATGAGCAGTTCTTC. V gene TRBV15 combines with J gene TRBJ2-1; D gene unclear. The CDR3 length is 13 residues. Germline V gene lookup returns CDR1 LNHNV and CDR2 YYDKDF (reference sequence). V lost 1 base and J 5 bases, leaving 6 bases between the germline ends.

The rearrangement joins TRBV20-1 to TRBJ2-3; D ambiguous. The CDR3 sequence is 16 residues long. Germline values: CDR1 DFQATT, CDR2 SNEGSKA (reference sequence). Trimming took off 6 bases at V and 4 bases at J, with 23 bases between the two ends. The CDR3 loop reads CSATNDPGRWADTQYF. In nucleotides, the CDR3 is TGCAGTGCCACAAATGACCCCGGGCGGTGGGCAGATACGCAGTATTTT.

This clonotype has only one observation. This sequence joins TRBV7-9 and TRBJ2-2, with D uncertain. Germline loops: CDR1 SEHNR, CDR2 FQNEAQ (reference sequence). The CDR3 is 14 amino acids. Trimming took off 3 bases at V and 4 bases at J, with 9 bases between the two ends. The CDR3 nucleotides read TGTGCCAGCAGCTTCGTCTTGAGCACCGGGGAGCTGTTTTTT. This codes for CASSFVLSTGELFF.

This chain connects TRBV30 to TRBJ2-7; either TRBD1 or TRBD2 may fit D (5 bases each). CDR1 and CDR2 (germline): GTSNPN, SVGIG (reference sequence). V lost 3 bases, J lost 2 bases, and 14 bases lay in between. The CDR3 runs to 14 residues. CDR3 nucleotide sequence: TGTGCCTGGAGCCGCGGGCAGGGCGCCTACGAGCAGTACTTC. Its translation is CAWSRGQGAYEQYF.

This clonotype was observed a handful of times. The CDR3 region is CASSLSGVAEQYF. The CDR3 coding sequence is TGTGCCAGCAGTTTATCAGGGGTGGCCGAGCAGTACTTC. The genes are TRBV12-3 or TRBV12-4 and TRBJ2-7; tentatively, D is TRBD1 (6 bases). The V gene lost 2 bases and the J gene lost 6 bases, with 11 bases spanning the gap. The CDR3 totals 13 residues.

Many counts were recorded for this clonotype. The chain employs TRBV20-1 and TRBJ2-3; D not resolved. V was clipped by 5 bases and J by 2 bases, with 14 bases between them. This CDR3 has 14 residues. Germline V gene lookup returns CDR1 DFQATT and CDR2 SNEGSKA (reference sequence). DNA for the CDR3: TGCAGTGCTTCCGACGGCGTCTACACAGATACGCAGTATTTT. Protein sequence: CSASDGVYTDTQYF.

This clonotype was recorded a few times. This rearrangement joins TRBV6-2 or TRBV6-3 to TRBJ2-1, with D uncertain. Germline CDR1 MNHEY, CDR2 SVGEGT. The V gene lost 4 bases and the J gene lost 0 bases, with 10 bases spanning the gap. The CDR3 is 15 amino acids. The CDR3: CASSLLISSYNEQFF. CDR3 in DNA: TGTGCCAGCAGTTTGCTAATTAGCTCCTACAATGAGCAGTTCTTC.

This clonotype has more than one count but fewer than ten. The V call is TRBV18, the J call TRBJ1-1; TRBD1 agrees at 8 bases. This CDR3 has 17 residues. V trimming: 3 bases; J trimming: 1 base; junction bases outside the gene matches: 10. CDR1 and CDR2 (germline): KGHSH, LQKENI. CDR3 DNA: TGTGCCAGCTCACCTTGGGGACAGGTGGGCCCGAACACTGAAGCTTTCTTT. Protein sequence: CASSPWGQVGPNTEAFF.

A word on this clonotype: This may arise from a read error, as a much more abundant clone is one base away. The CDR3 loop reads CASSLPGTEGYSF. CDR3 DNA sequence: TGTGCCAGCAGTTTACCCGGGACTGAAGGCTACTCCTTC. V is TRBV6-5 and J is TRBJ1-2; a weak D match, TRBD1 (5 bases). Germline-derived CDR1 and CDR2 are MNHEY and SVGAGI. The CDR3 runs 13 residues.

The gene calls are TRBV2 and TRBJ2-2; the D call may be TRBD1 or TRBD2 (5 bases each). The CDR3 has 17 residues. In germline, CDR1 is SNHLY, CDR2 FYNNEI. V was trimmed by 0 bases and J by 7 bases, leaving 18 bases between them. Here the CDR3 reads CASSEAHFRGRDGELFF. For the CDR3, the DNA is TGTGCCAGCAGTGAAGCGCACTTTAGGGGCCGGGACGGGGAGCTGTTTTTT. The complete variable domain, with remaining parts taken from reference TRBV2 and TRBJ2-2, reads EPEVTQTPSHQVTQMGQEVILRCVPISNHLYFYWYRQILGQKVEFLVSFYNNEISEKSEIFDDQFSVERPDGSNFTLKIRSTKLEDSAMYFCASSEAHFRGRDGELFFGEGSRLTVL.

This clonotype was seen at least ten times. The chain joins TRBV10-3 to TRBJ2-2; D not resolved. Germline V gives CDR1 ENHRY, CDR2 SYGVKD. The V and J ends lost 4 bases and 4 bases respectively, with 13 bases between them. The length of the CDR3 is 15 residues. This CDR3 is CAISGLQGSTGELFF. CDR3 DNA sequence: TGTGCCATCAGTGGCCTACAAGGGTCCACCGGGGAGCTGTTTTTT.

This clonotype was counted only a few times. The chain is built from TRBV6-1 and TRBJ2-3, with D tentatively TRBD1 or TRBD2 (6 bases each). V dropped 0 bases and J dropped 7 bases, with 14 bases sitting between them. CDR1 and CDR2 from the germline V gene are MNHNS and SASEGT. CDR3 length: 15 residues. CDR3 amino acids: CASSEATGGPHTQYF. The DNA for the CDR3 is TGTGCCAGCAGTGAAGCTACCGGGGGCCCCCATACGCAGTATTTT.

This clonotype was counted between two and nine times. The chain links TRBV12-3 or TRBV12-4 to TRBJ2-3; 10 bases are a match to TRBD2. The J segment lost 2 bases and the V segment lost 3 bases, leaving 5 bases of the junction unmatched. This CDR3 is built from 16 residues. This chain's CDR3 is CASSLPSGGYTDTQYF. CDR3 in DNA: TGTGCCAGCAGTTTGCCTAGCGGGGGATACACAGATACGCAGTATTTT.